Presented here are 8 T cell receptor beta chains from one specimen sequenced in a study of blood T cells in healthy people across ages (dated by TCRdb to between 2015 and 2017). Library creation used 5' RACE. The data were produced on an Illumina HiSeq 2500. A second PCR of roughly 7 to 11 cycles was performed with a sample-barcoded 5' primer and a J-beta primer mix. TCRdb cleaned the public reads at Q25 with fastp, built clones with MiXCR and kept in-frame beta chains. Rows with one shared CDR3 protein collapse into an entry with the most common genes and DNA. Here the sample has roughly 1.6 million distinct CDR3 sequences; about 35% occur a single time. The ten largest make up about 11% of the sample. Sequenced sample: blood. These TCRs come from a woman in her 30s in good health.

This clonotype was counted only a few times. The chain combines TRBV15 with TRBJ2-5; a possible D gene is TRBD1 (7 bases). Germline CDR1 and CDR2: LNHNV and YYDKDF (reference sequence). Trimming left V 1 base short and J 0 bases short, with 12 bases between. This CDR3 comprises 16 residues. The chain's CDR3 is CATSRVAGGYQETQYF. In nucleotides, the CDR3 is TGTGCCACCAGCAGAGTGGCAGGGGGGTACCAAGAGACCCAGTACTTC.

The chain couples TRBV12-3 or TRBV12-4 to TRBJ2-3; TRBD2 matches 7 bases. The CDR3 extends over 15 amino acids. Trimming at V came to 1 base and at J to 2 bases, leaving 3 bases not matched to a gene. The CDR3 spells CASSLGRGITDTQYF. The CDR3 DNA is TGTGCCAGCAGTTTAGGGCGGGGGATCACAGATACGCAGTATTTT.

This clonotype was detected ten times or more. The rearrangement uses TRBV29-1 and TRBJ2-1; D gene ambiguous. Germline V gene sequence: CDR1 SQVTM, CDR2 ANQGSEA. The ends were cut back, 8 bases at V and 0 bases at J, with 11 bases in the middle. The CDR3 is 13 amino acids. The CDR3 nucleotides are TGCAGCATTACGGAGAGCTCCTACAATGAGCAGTTCTTC. Its translation: CSITESSYNEQFF.

The genes are TRBV5-1 and TRBJ1-2; tentatively, D is TRBD1 (6 bases). The CDR3 length is 15 residues. The germline V and J ends were trimmed by 5 bases and 6 bases, with 20 bases remaining between them. Germline CDR1 SGHRS, CDR2 YFSETQ. This CDR3 is CASSPDGGTTNGYTF. The CDR3 region has the DNA TGCGCCAGCAGTCCTGATGGCGGGACAACCAATGGCTACACCTTC.

This chain uses TRBV7-8 with TRBJ2-5, with 11 bases aligning to TRBD1. The germline CDR1 and CDR2 sequences are SGHVS and FQNEAQ. J gave up 5 bases and V 5 bases, and 7 bases lay outside the gene matches. The CDR3 contains 15 residues. The CDR3 coding sequence is TGTGCCAGCAGCGTAGGGACAGGGGGTACGGAGACCCAGTACTTC. It codes for CASSVGTGGTETQYF.

Points on this clonotype: The junction departs from germline at one end; a sequencing error may be responsible. This sequence joins TRBV12-3 or TRBV12-4 and TRBJ2-4, with D possibly TRBD2 on 6 matching bases. Near its end, the DNA agrees better with TRBJ2-5, so the J call may be wrong. The CDR3 runs 15 residues. CDR3 sequence (DNA): TGTGCCAACAGTTTAGACCCCGTGGGAGGAGAGACCCAGTACTTC. Translation: CANSLDPVGGETQYF.

The chain uses TRBV28 and TRBJ1-6; D is perhaps TRBD1 (6 bases). Trimming removed 5 bases from V and 5 bases from J, with 16 bases in between. The CDR3 has 16 residues. The germline gives CDR1 MDHEN, CDR2 SYDVKM. This CDR3 is CASSKDSGGDNSPLHF. The CDR3 nucleotides are TGTGCCAGCAGTAAGGACAGCGGGGGGGATAATTCACCCCTCCACTTT.

The genes are TRBV7-9 and TRBJ1-6; D is ambiguous. The V gene lost 4 bases and the J gene lost 6 bases, with 22 bases spanning the gap. The CDR3 loop spans 18 amino acids. Per the germline V gene, CDR1 is SEHNR and CDR2 is FQNEAQ (reference sequence). Here the CDR3 reads CASSSIGQDSGLNSPLHF. The CDR3 DNA sequence: TGTGCCAGCAGCTCTATAGGGCAGGACTCAGGCCTTAATTCACCCCTCCACTTT. Full variable domain (outside the CDR3, taken from reference TRBV7-9 and TRBJ1-6): DTGVSQNPRHKITKRGQNVTFRCDPISEHNRLYWYRQTLGQGPEFLTYFQNEAQLEKSRLLSDRFSAERPKGSFSTLEIQRTEQGDSAMYLCASSSIGQDSGLNSPLHFGNGTRLTVT.